This T cell receptor beta chain was found in a study of cytotoxic CD8 clonotypes in ibrutinib-treated CLL. Study overall: The patients, roughly twelve relapsed/refractory and approximately 14 treatment-naive, included about 18 who were IGHV unmutated. Study-level results: Against age-matched healthy donors, baseline clonality ran higher and tracked circulating CD8+ T-cell counts.

In the case of this clone: Its antigen remains unknown.

Repertoires were generated with immunoSEQ multiplex PCR, while TCRdb's copy carries only in-frame clones and drops some. The data contain 300,000 or so clones, around 66% of them singletons. Sequencing used PBMCs, obtained after 36 months of ibrutinib treatment. This TCR derives from a human donor with chronic lymphocytic leukemia.

The CDR3 spells CASSQDSNEQFF. The CDR3 DNA sequence: TGCGCCAGCAGCCAGGACTCAAATGAGCAGTTCTTC. This rearrangement joins TRBV4-3 to TRBJ2-1; perhaps TRBD2 as D (5 bases). Trimming cost V 3 bases and J 7 bases, with 7 bases left between them. Germline V lookup: CDR1 LGHNA, CDR2 YSLEER. CDR3 size: 12 residues.